Shown below are 30 T cell receptor beta chains from a single sample sequenced in a study of T cell repertoires in cytomegalovirus infection. TCRdb re-called the reads with MiXCR, one entry per CDR3 protein. Of hundreds of thousands of distinct CDR3 sequences listed, around 29% are singletons. Antigens of these TCRs are unknown. This sample comprised cultured CD8+ T cells from PBMCs, obtained from culture after CMV antigen stimulation. Receptor source: a human donor in good health (CMV status not recorded). Some clones in this sample may be carry-over from other donors' samples.

This clonotype was found a few times. J is TRBJ2-7 and V is TRBV6-5, with D possibly being TRBD2 (6 bases). Germline CDR1 reads MNHEY; CDR2 reads SVGAGI. The CDR3 runs 17 residues. V shed 0 bases and J shed 0 bases, with 15 bases lying between them. The DNA for the CDR3 is TGTGCCAGCAGTTACTCGATAATCGGGAGCACCTCCTACGAGCAGTACTTC. Amino acid sequence: CASSYSIIGSTSYEQYF.

This clonotype was counted ten times or more. The chain recombines TRBV7-9 with TRBJ2-7; D remains unclear. The V and J ends lost 1 base and 3 bases respectively, with 10 bases between them. CDR3 length equals 14 residues. The germline CDR1 and CDR2 sequences are SEHNR and FQNEAQ (reference sequence). The CDR3: CASSLGAKGYEQYF. Written as DNA, the CDR3 is TGTGCCAGCAGCTTAGGCGCCAAGGGCTACGAGCAGTACTTC. Together with reference TRBV7-9 and TRBJ2-7, the CDR3 gives the full variable domain: DTGVSQNPRHKITKRGQNVTFRCDPISEHNRLYWYRQTLGQGPEFLTYFQNEAQLEKSRLLSDRFSAERPKGSFSTLEIQRTEQGDSAMYLCASSLGAKGYEQYFGPGTRLTVT.

This clonotype turned up a few times. The V and J genes are TRBV28 and TRBJ2-5; D gene ambiguous. The germline V and J ends were trimmed by 5 bases and 5 bases, with 15 bases remaining between them. The germline V gene encodes CDR1 MDHEN and CDR2 SYDVKM. The CDR3 is 14 residues long. The CDR3 DNA reads TGTGCCAGCAGTCCCGTGTGGGGTCTGGAGACCCAGTACTTC. Amino acids: CASSPVWGLETQYF.

The V gene is TRBV6-1, the J gene TRBJ1-5; 8 bases line up with TRBD1. V was clipped by 1 base and J by 2 bases; unmatched bases: 4. Germline-derived CDR1 and CDR2 are MNHNS and SASEGT. The CDR3 runs 16 residues. CDR3 region: CASSEGLDRGNQPQHF. The CDR3 DNA follows: TGTGCCAGCAGTGAAGGGTTGGACAGGGGCAATCAGCCCCAGCATTTT.

Comments on this clonotype: The junction departs from germline at one end; a sequencing error may be responsible. The CDR3 DNA sequence: TGTGTCAGCACCCAGAGGGCCTATGGCTACACCTTC. As protein: CVSTQRAYGYTF. The V and J genes are TRBV7-1 and TRBJ1-2; D is unresolved. TRBV7-1 is an open reading frame whose function is uncertain. This CDR3 is built from 12 residues.

The DNA for the CDR3 is TGCAGCGTAGAGACAGGCAAAACCGGGGAGCTGTTTTTT. Its translation is CSVETGKTGELFF. The chain employs TRBV29-1 and TRBJ2-2; TRBD1 is a possible D gene (6 bases). Per the germline V gene, CDR1 is SQVTM and CDR2 is ANQGSEA. CDR3 length: 13 residues. Between the trimmed V and J ends, which lost 6 bases and 5 bases, there was a span of 13 bases.

This clonotype was found a few times. The rearrangement joins TRBV15 to TRBJ1-5; possible D gene TRBD1, 5 bases. The germline CDR1 and CDR2 sequences are LNHNV and YYDKDF (reference sequence). V lost 6 bases and J lost 3, with 12 bases in between. This CDR3 region has 14 residues. The CDR3 DNA is TGTGCCACCAGATGGGACGGTATCAATCAGCCCCAGCATTTT. This codes for CATRWDGINQPQHF.

The chain recombines TRBV19 with TRBJ1-3; possible D gene TRBD1, 5 bases. The CDR3 spans 16 residues. The germline gives CDR1 LNHDA, CDR2 SQIVND (reference sequence). Trimming removed 5 bases at V and 0 bases at J, with 14 bases between. The CDR3 nucleotides are TGTGCCAGTAGTGCCCCCGGGACGGGCTCTGGAAACACCATATATTTT. Protein: CASSAPGTGSGNTIYF.

The genes are TRBV27 and TRBJ1-5, with D unclear. The V and J ends lost 4 bases and 5 bases respectively, with 12 bases between them. CDR1 and CDR2 (germline): MNHEY, SMNVEV (reference sequence). This CDR3 has 14 amino acids. The CDR3 nucleotides read TGTGCCAGCAGTTACGGGATGCTCGATCAGCCCCAGCATTTT. Translating it yields CASSYGMLDQPQHF.

The chain links TRBV7-9 to TRBJ2-1, with 7 nucleotides matching TRBD2. This CDR3 spans 16 amino acids. CDR1 and CDR2 from the germline V gene are SEHNR and FQNEAQ (reference sequence). Germline trimming cut 1 base from V and 5 bases from J; bases unmatched to any gene: 8. CDR3 DNA: TGTGCCAGCAGCTTAGTTACGGGGGGTGGAGACAATGAGCAGTTCTTC. This codes for CASSLVTGGGDNEQFF.

Regarding this clonotype: Being one base from a much bigger clone, this may be a read error. A read error is likely, as this CDR3 ends without the conserved phenylalanine or tryptophan. The chain combines TRBV7-2 with TRBJ2-4, with 7 positions matching TRBD1. With V trimmed by 5 bases and J by 0 bases, 7 bases remained unmatched. Germline CDR1 SGHTA, CDR2 FQGNSA. The CDR3 totals 16 residues. For the CDR3, the DNA is TGTGCCAGCAGCCCCCGACAGGGAAAAGCCAAAAACATTCAGTACTCC. Translation gives CASSPRQGKAKNIQYS.

Turning to this clonotype: A much larger clone is a single base away; this may be a read error. The rearrangement joins TRBV7-6 to TRBJ2-2, with D possibly TRBD1 on 6 matching bases. Germline loops: CDR1 SGHVS, CDR2 FNYEAQ. The CDR3 is 16 residues long. The DNA of the CDR3 is TGTGTCAGCAGCGCGACCAGGGGACGGAACACCGGGGAGCTGTTTTTT. It is translated as CVSSATRGRNTGELFF.

The CDR3 nucleotides are TGTGCCAGCAGCCTGGCAGGCACGTTCAATGAGCAGTTCTTC. It specifies CASSLAGTFNEQFF. This chain uses TRBV7-9 with TRBJ2-1; D ambiguous. Trimming removed 5 bases at V and 6 bases at J, with 14 bases between. The germline gives CDR1 SEHNR, CDR2 FQNEAQ (reference sequence). The CDR3 is 14 amino acids.

This clonotype was recorded many times. J is TRBJ1-2 and V is TRBV7-2; D is uncertain. Germline V gives CDR1 SGHTA, CDR2 FQGNSA. Trimming took off 5 bases at V and 8 bases at J, with 12 bases between the two ends. The CDR3 contains 12 residues. The CDR3 nucleotides read TGTGCCAGCAGCATAGACCCTGGGGGCTACACCTTC. This translates into CASSIDPGGYTF.

This clonotype has only a few counts. The rearrangement uses TRBV7-9 and TRBJ2-4, with D possibly matching TRBD1 (6 bases). The CDR3 extends over 12 amino acids. The germline CDR1 and CDR2 sequences are SEHNR and FQNEAQ (reference sequence). Between the trimmed V and J ends, which lost 10 bases and 10 bases, there was a span of 17 bases. This chain's CDR3 is CATSGTPSIQYF. DNA of the CDR3: TGTGCCACGTCCGGGACACCCTCTATTCAGTACTTC.

This clonotype was found once. The CDR3 DNA follows: TGCAGTGCTAGAGGGCCCAAAAAGGCCTACGAGCAGTACGTC. Translation gives CSARGPKKAYEQYV. The genes are TRBV20-1 and TRBJ2-7; D is undetermined. Germline V gene lookup returns CDR1 DFQATT and CDR2 SNEGSKA (reference sequence). This CDR3 has 14 amino acids. The V end was cut by 1 base, the J end by 2 bases, with 12 bases between.

This clonotype was detected only a few times. This sequence joins TRBV14 and TRBJ2-3; D not resolved. In germline, CDR1 is SGHDN, CDR2 FVKESK. V dropped 0 bases and J dropped 0 bases, with 13 bases sitting between them. The CDR3 sequence is 17 residues long. The CDR3 coding sequence is TGTGCCAGCAGCCAAGACGAGCGAGTCTCTAGCACAGATACGCAGTATTTT. This translates into CASSQDERVSSTDTQYF. Filled out from reference TRBV14 and TRBJ2-3, the complete variable domain reads EAGVTQFPSHSVIEKGQTVTLRCDPISGHDNLYWYRRVMGKEIKFLLHFVKESKQDESGMPNNRFLAERTGGTYSTLKVQPAELEDSGVYFCASSQDERVSSTDTQYFGPGTRLTVL.

The gene calls are TRBV12-3 or TRBV12-4 and TRBJ1-6; 10 bases align to TRBD1. Trimming removed 1 base from V and 10 bases from J; junction bases left unmatched: 1. This CDR3 is built from 14 residues. CDR3 nucleotide sequence: TGTGCCAGCAGTTTAGGGGACAGGGGCTCACCCCTCCACTTT. This translates into CASSLGDRGSPLHF.

This chain joins TRBV5-5 and TRBJ1-3; 10 nucleotides line up with TRBD1. The V and J ends lost 6 bases and 3 bases, in that order; junction bases with no gene match: 9. Germline V gene data show CDR1 as SGHKS and CDR2 as YYEKEE (reference sequence). The CDR3 extends over 16 amino acids. CDR3 protein: CASTSLTGGDGNTIYF. DNA for the CDR3: TGTGCCAGCACCTCGTTGACAGGGGGCGATGGAAACACCATATATTTT.

Of note for this clonotype: This may stem from a read error, because a much larger clone lies one nucleotide away. The chain links TRBV11-2 to TRBJ2-7; D is possibly TRBD2 (5 bases). The CDR3 is 15 residues long. Germline V gene sequence: CDR1 SGHAT, CDR2 FQNNGV. The V gene lost 4 bases and the J gene lost 0 bases, with 13 bases spanning the gap. The CDR3 DNA is TGTGCCAGCAGCTCCAGCGGCAGTAGCTCCTACGAGCAGTACGTC. This translates into CASSSSGSSSYEQYV.

The chain recombines TRBV28 with TRBJ2-5; 14 bases are shared with TRBD2. With 5 bases clipped from V and 2 bases from J, the junction kept 4 bases outside the gene matches. The CDR3 is made up of 16 amino acids. The germline V gene has CDR1 MDHEN and CDR2 SYDVKM. CDR3 protein: CASSGTSGGPQETQYF. The CDR3 region has the DNA TGTGCCAGCAGTGGGACTAGCGGGGGCCCACAAGAGACCCAGTACTTC.

This sequence joins TRBV14 and TRBJ1-4; D perhaps matches TRBD1 (5 bases). This CDR3 comprises 14 residues. Germline CDR1 and CDR2: SGHDN and FVKESK. Trimming cost V 3 bases and J 10 bases, with 15 bases left between them. The CDR3 sequence is CASSQGPGLGKLFF. The CDR3 region has the DNA TGTGCCAGCAGCCAGGGACCAGGTTTAGGAAAACTGTTTTTT.

This chain connects TRBV12-3 or TRBV12-4 to TRBJ2-1, with 8 bases fitting TRBD2. This CDR3 comprises 16 residues. Unmatched junction bases numbered 9, after V lost 3 bases and J lost 5 bases. The CDR3 DNA reads as TGTGCCAGCAGTTTCCCGAGCGGGGGATTTAACAATGAGCAGTTCTTC. As protein: CASSFPSGGFNNEQFF.

The V gene is TRBV27, the J gene TRBJ2-7; D is tentatively TRBD1 or TRBD2 (5 bases each). The CDR3 length is 15 residues. The V end was cut by 6 bases, the J end by 3 bases, with 18 bases between. Germline lookup yields CDR1 MNHEY and CDR2 SMNVEV (reference sequence). The CDR3 DNA follows: TGTGCCAGCAGCTTGGGGTCCGGGACGGTCTACGAGCAGTACTTC. Amino acids: CASSLGSGTVYEQYF.

This clonotype occurred a few times. The rearrangement uses TRBV11-2 and TRBJ2-2; D gene unclear. Germline lookup yields CDR1 SGHAT and CDR2 FQNNGV. This CDR3 has 12 amino acids. Trimming took off 6 bases at V and 9 bases at J, with 11 bases between the two ends. This chain's CDR3 is CASSFTERELFF. The CDR3 nucleotides are TGTGCCAGCAGTTTCACTGAAAGGGAGCTGTTTTTT.

The chain carries TRBV12-3 or TRBV12-4 and TRBJ1-2; tentative D call: TRBD1 (6 bases). The CDR3 spans 17 residues. V lost 4 bases, J lost 1 base, and 19 bases lay in between. CDR3 bases: TGTGCCAGCAGTTCTTCAGGGGAATTATCTATTAACTATGGCTACACCTTC. Its protein is CASSSSGELSINYGYTF.

Only a few counts were recorded for this clonotype. This chain uses TRBV2 with TRBJ1-5, with a possible D match to TRBD1 (5 bases). This CDR3 is built from 15 residues. CDR1 and CDR2 (germline): SNHLY, FYNNEI. V lost 6 bases and J 3 bases, leaving 15 bases between the germline ends. As DNA, the CDR3 is TGTGCCAGCAGCCAATGGGGGGACCTCAATCAGCCCCAGCATTTT. Protein product: CASSQWGDLNQPQHF.

This clonotype was counted between two and nine times. The chain is built from TRBV2 and TRBJ2-2; TRBD1 matches at 8 bases. The J segment lost 3 bases and the V segment lost 1 base, leaving 7 bases of the junction unmatched. Germline assignment: CDR1 SNHLY and CDR2 FYNNEI. The CDR3 extends over 17 amino acids. CDR3 nucleotides: TGTGCCAGCAGTGAAGAGGGCCAGGGGGCCTACACCGGGGAGCTGTTTTTT. This codes for CASSEEGQGAYTGELFF.

The chain is built from TRBV25-1 and TRBJ2-2; D assignment may be TRBD1 or TRBD2 (5 bases each). From germline, CDR1 is MGHDK and CDR2 SYGVNS. V was clipped by 6 bases and J by 7 bases, with 12 bases between them. The CDR3 spans 13 residues. The CDR3 nucleotides read TGTGCCAGCAGGGGGGAATCGGACGGGGAGCTGTTTTTT. Translation: CASRGESDGELFF. The full variable domain, with the rest looked up from reference TRBV25-1 and TRBJ2-2, is EADIYQTPRYLVIGTGKKITLECSQTMGHDKMYWYQQDPGMELHLIHYSYGVNSTEKGDLSSESTVSRIRTEHFPLTLESARPSHTSQYLCASRGESDGELFFGEGSRLTVL.

V and J are TRBV28 and TRBJ2-3; a weak D match, TRBD2 (5 bases). The germline CDR1 and CDR2 sequences are MDHEN and SYDVKM. This CDR3 is 14 amino acids long. V was shortened by 7 bases and J by 2 bases, with 13 bases between the two germline ends. CDR3 nucleotide sequence: TGTGCCAGCATCATGAAGGACTTCACAGATACGCAGTATTTT. Translation: CASIMKDFTDTQYF.